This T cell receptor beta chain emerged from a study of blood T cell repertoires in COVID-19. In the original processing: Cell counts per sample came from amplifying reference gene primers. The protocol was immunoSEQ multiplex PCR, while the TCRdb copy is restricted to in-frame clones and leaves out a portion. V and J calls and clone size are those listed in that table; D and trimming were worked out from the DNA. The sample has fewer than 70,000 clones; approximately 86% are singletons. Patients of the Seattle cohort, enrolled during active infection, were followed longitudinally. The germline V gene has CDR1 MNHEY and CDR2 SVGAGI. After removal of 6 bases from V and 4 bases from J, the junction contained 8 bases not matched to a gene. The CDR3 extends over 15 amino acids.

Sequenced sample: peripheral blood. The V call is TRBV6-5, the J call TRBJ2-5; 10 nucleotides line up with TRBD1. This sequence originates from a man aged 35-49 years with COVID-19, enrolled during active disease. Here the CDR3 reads CASRTPGQGTETQYF. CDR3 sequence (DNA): TGTGCCAGCAGAACGCCGGGACAGGGGACAGAGACCCAGTACTTC.